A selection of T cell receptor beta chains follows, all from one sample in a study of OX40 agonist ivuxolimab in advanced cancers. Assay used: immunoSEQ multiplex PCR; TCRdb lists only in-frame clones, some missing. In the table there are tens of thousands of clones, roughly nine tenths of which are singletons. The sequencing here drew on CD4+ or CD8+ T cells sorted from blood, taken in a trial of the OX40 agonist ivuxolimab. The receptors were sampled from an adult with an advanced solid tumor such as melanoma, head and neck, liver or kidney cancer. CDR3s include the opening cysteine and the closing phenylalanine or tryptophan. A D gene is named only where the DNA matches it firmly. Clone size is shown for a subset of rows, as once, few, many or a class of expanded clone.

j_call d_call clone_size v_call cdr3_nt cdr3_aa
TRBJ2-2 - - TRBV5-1 TGCGCCAGCACCCGGACCAGGGGGGACACCGGGGAGCTGTTTTTT CASTRTRGDTGELFF
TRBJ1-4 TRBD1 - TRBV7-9 TGTGCCAGCAGCGATGGGACAGAAGAAAAACTGTTTTTT CASSDGTEEKLFF
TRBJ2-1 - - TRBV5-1 TGCGCCAGCAGCCTTTCCGGGACTTCCATCTCCAATGAGCAGTTCTTC CASSLSGTSISNEQFF
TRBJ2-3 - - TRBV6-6 TGTGCCAGCAGTTCTTCCCCAGGGGATACGCAGTATTTT CASSSSPGDTQYF
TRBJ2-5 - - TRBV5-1 TGCGCCAGCAGCTTGGAGGGACTGAACCAAGAGACCCAGTACTTC CASSLEGLNQETQYF
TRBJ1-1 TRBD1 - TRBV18 TGTGCCAGCTCACTGACAGGGAGGGGAAGTGGCACTGAAGCTTTCTTT CASSLTGRGSGTEAFF
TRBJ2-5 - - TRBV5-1 TGCGCCAGCCGGACAGTAAAAGAAGAGACCCAGTACTTC CASRTVKEETQYF
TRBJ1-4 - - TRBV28 TGTGCCAGCAGTACCCTCGGGGGGAATGAAAAACTGTTTTTT CASSTLGGNEKLFF
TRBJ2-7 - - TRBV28 TGTGCCAGCAGTTTAGGGCCCCTATACGAGCAGTACTTC CASSLGPLYEQYF
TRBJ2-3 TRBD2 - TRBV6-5 TGTGCCAGCAGGCGACTAGCGGGGGGGCTAGATACGCAGTATTTT CASRRLAGGLDTQYF
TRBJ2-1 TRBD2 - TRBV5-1 TGCGCCAGCAGCTTGGGTGCTAGCGGCCTTTACAATGAGCAGTTCTTC CASSLGASGLYNEQFF
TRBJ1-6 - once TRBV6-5 TGTGCCAGCAGTTACACTCGAGACAGCCGTTCACCCCTCCACTTT CASSYTRDSRSPLHF
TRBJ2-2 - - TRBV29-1 TGCAGCGTTGAACACGGGAACACCGGGGAGCTGTTTTTT CSVEHGNTGELFF
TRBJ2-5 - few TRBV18 TGTGCCAGCTCACAGATGCAAGAGACCCAGTACTTC CASSQMQETQYF
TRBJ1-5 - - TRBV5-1 TGCGCCAGCAGCTTGGCGGGCCTCACCAATCAGCCCCAGCATTTT CASSLAGLTNQPQHF
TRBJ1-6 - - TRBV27 TGTGCCAGCAGTCCGGGGGCAGCGGGGAATTCACCCCTCCACTTT CASSPGAAGNSPLHF
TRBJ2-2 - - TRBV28 TGTGCCAGTCGGGCTGCCTCAAACACCGGGGAGCTGTTTTTT CASRAASNTGELFF
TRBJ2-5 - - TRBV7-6 TGTGCCAGCAGCCCGTACCAAGAGACCCAGTACTTC CASSPYQETQYF
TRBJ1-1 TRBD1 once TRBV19 TGTGCCAGTAGTATCCCTTGGACAGGGATGAACACTGAAGCTTTCTTT CASSIPWTGMNTEAFF
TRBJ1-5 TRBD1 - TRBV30 TGTGCCTGGAGTGGAATTCGTGGACAGGGGGCGCCTAGCAATCAGCCCCAGCATTTT CAWSGIRGQGAPSNQPQHF
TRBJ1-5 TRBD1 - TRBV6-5 TGTGCCAGCAGCGAACAGGGGGGTCAGCCCCAGCATTTT CASSEQGGQPQHF
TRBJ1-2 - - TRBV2 TGTGCCAGCAGTGTCTTGGGGAGGTCGGGCTATGGCTACACCTTC CASSVLGRSGYGYTF
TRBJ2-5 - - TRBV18 TGTGCCAGCTCACCACCCGGACGACGAGATAAAGGCGGGGAGACCCAGTACTTC CASSPPGRRDKGGETQYF
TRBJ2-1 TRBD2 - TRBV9 TGTGCCAGCAGCGCGGGACTAGCGGGAGTGAATGAGCAGTTCTTC CASSAGLAGVNEQFF
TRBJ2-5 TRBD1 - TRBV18 TGTGCCAGCTCACCAAGGGGGCGTGAGACCCAGTACTTC CASSPRGRETQYF
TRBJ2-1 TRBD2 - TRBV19 TGTGCCAGTAGTATGAGGGCGGGAGCCTCAAATGAGCAGTTCTTC CASSMRAGASNEQFF
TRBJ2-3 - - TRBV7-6 TGTGCCTCGGGCAGCGGGCTAAGCACAGATACGCAGTATTTT CASGSGLSTDTQYF
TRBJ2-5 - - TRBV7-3 TGTGCCAGCAGCCCTCAGCCGGCGGCCCAAGAGACCCAGTACTTC CASSPQPAAQETQYF
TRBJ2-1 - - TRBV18 TGTGCCAGCTCACCTGGGACTTTCTACAATGAGCAGTTCTTC CASSPGTFYNEQFF
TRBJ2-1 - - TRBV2 TGTGCCAGCAGCCCGGGCCCTACTAGCCGGGCTGAGCAGTTCTTC CASSPGPTSRAEQFF
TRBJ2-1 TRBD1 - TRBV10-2 TGCGCCAGCAGCGGGACAGGCTTAGCTGAGCAGTTCTTC CASSGTGLAEQFF
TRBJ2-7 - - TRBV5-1 TGCGCCAGCAGAAGGGACCAAGTCTACGAGCAGTACTTC CASRRDQVYEQYF
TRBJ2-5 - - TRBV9 TGTGCCAGCAGCATCGGACTCAGCGGGACCCAGTACTTC CASSIGLSGTQYF
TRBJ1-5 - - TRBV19 TGTGCCAGTAGTATACAGGGCATCGGCAATCAGCCCCAGCATTTT CASSIQGIGNQPQHF
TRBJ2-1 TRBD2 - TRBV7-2 TGTGCCAGCAGCTTAGAGGGTAGCGGGAGAAATGAGCAGTTCTTC CASSLEGSGRNEQFF
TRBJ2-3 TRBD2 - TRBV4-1 TGCGCCAGCAGCCAAGAGTGGGCGGGAGACTTCTCTAGCACAGATACGCAGTATTTT CASSQEWAGDFSSTDTQYF
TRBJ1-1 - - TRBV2 TGTGCCAGCAGTGTTCTTTTTAACACTGAAGCTTTCTTT CASSVLFNTEAFF
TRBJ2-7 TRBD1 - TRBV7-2 TGTGCCAGCAGCACCGACAGGGTAAGGCAGTACTTC CASSTDRVRQYF
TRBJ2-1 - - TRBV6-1 TGTGCCAGCAGGACCAGGGGTATCAATGAGCAGTTCTTC CASRTRGINEQFF
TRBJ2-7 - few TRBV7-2 TGTGCCAGCAGCTGGAGCGGCTCCTACGAGCAGTACTTC CASSWSGSYEQYF
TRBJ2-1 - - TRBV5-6 TGTGCCAGCAGCCGCAGTTACATTGAGCAGTTCTTC CASSRSYIEQFF
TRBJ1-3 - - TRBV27 TGTGCCAGCAGATCCCCAGGGACCTCTGGAAACACCATATATTTT CASRSPGTSGNTIYF
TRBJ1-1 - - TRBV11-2 TGTGCCAGCACCCAGGGGCAGGGGACGCTTTACACTGAAGCTTTCTTT CASTQGQGTLYTEAFF
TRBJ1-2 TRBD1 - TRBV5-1 TGCGCCAGCAGCGAAGGACAGGGGGCGAGTGGCTACACCTTC CASSEGQGASGYTF
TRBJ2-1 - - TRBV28 TGTGCCAGCAGTTTAGGGGCAAACAATGAGCAGTTCTTC CASSLGANNEQFF
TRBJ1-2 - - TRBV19 TGTGCCAGTAGTGGTCGCAGCTATGGCTACACCTTC CASSGRSYGYTF
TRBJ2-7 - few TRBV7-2 TGTGCCAGCAGCCCAAATTGGGGGTTTGAGCAGTACTTC CASSPNWGFEQYF
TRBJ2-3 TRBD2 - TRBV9 TGTGCCAGCAGCGTAACGGGCGGCGGACTAGCGGGAATAGATACGCAGTATTTT CASSVTGGGLAGIDTQYF
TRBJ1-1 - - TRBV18 TGTGCCAGCTCACCACTACTGGCGGGGGCCACTGAAGCTTTCTTT CASSPLLAGATEAFF
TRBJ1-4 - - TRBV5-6 TGTGCCAGCAGCTTGGGGACAGTTAATGAAAAACTGTTTTTT CASSLGTVNEKLFF
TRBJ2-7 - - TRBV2 TGTGCCAGCTACGCAGGGGCCCTTAACTACGAGCAGTACTTC CASYAGALNYEQYF
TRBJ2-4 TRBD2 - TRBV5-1 TGCGCCAGCAGCTTGGCGACAGGGACTAGCGGGTTAGCCAAAAACATTCAGTACTTC CASSLATGTSGLAKNIQYF
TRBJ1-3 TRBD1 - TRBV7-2 TGTGCCAGCAGCCCAGGGACAGGCCAGGCCTCTGGAAACACCATATATTTT CASSPGTGQASGNTIYF
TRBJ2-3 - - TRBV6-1 TGTGCCAGCAGAACTAGCACGGGCACAGATACGCAGTATTTT CASRTSTGTDTQYF
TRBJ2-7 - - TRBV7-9 TGTGCCAGCAGCTCTACACCTACCTACGAGCAGTACTTC CASSSTPTYEQYF
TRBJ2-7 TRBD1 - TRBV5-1 TGCGCCAGCAGCAGCGACAGGGCCTACGAGCAGTACTTC CASSSDRAYEQYF
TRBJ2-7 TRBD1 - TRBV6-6 TGTGCCAGCAGTTCGACAGGGGGACGGGTTCAGCAGTACTTC CASSSTGGRVQQYF